The sample holds a few counts of the clone carrying this T cell receptor beta chain. Losses at the gene ends were 1 base for V and 3 bases for J; bases not matched to a gene: 16. This CDR3 region has 19 residues. Per the germline V gene, CDR1 is MGHRA and CDR2 is YSYEKL. The entry originates in a study of T cells in Graves' hyperthyroidism and ophthalmopathy. On the study more broadly: Pretreatment peripheral blood was obtained at initial diagnosis.

Stable disease denoted Graves' hyperthyroidism without ophthalmopathy progression within 18 months. Newly diagnosed hyperthyroidism, duration under 2 months, in patients aged 18 to 65. The TCR beta CDR3 regions underwent amplification using RNA transcripts as the source. The HTBI primer set served for first-round RT-PCR of the TCR CDR3. MiXCR, applied by TCRdb to the multiplex PCR reads, yields one record per CDR3 protein. The profile shows 350,000 or so distinct CDR3 sequences, about 20% of them singletons. J is TRBJ1-1 and V is TRBV4-1; 8 nucleotides agree with TRBD1. Sequenced material: blood. This TCR came from a woman aged 45 to 65 with Graves' hyperthyroidism. CDR3 DNA: TGCGCCAGCAGCCAAGTGACCCAGGGTGGGACAGGATTTCACACTGAAGCTTTCTTT. Translation: CASSQVTQGGTGFHTEAFF.